The following is a T cell receptor (beta chain) sequence with its context. The PCR was carried out with 60 Vbeta primers and 13 Jbeta primers. Generated by immunoSEQ multiplex PCR, the TCRdb table keeps only in-frame clones and is missing some. The data contain roughly 150,000 clones, about 70% of them singletons. This sample was included in a study of cytomegalovirus exposure and HLA in healthy donors. The CDR3 is 15 residues long. CDR1 and CDR2 (germline): LNHNV, YYDKDF (reference sequence). Trimming took 4 bases from V and 1 from J; bases not matched to a gene: 6. The sequenced sample was PBMCs. The chain joins TRBV15 to TRBJ1-1; TRBD1 matches 7 bases. The sequence was obtained from a male donor in good health and CMV-seronegative. The CDR3 DNA reads as TGTGCCACCAGCATTCAGGACAGGCCGAACACTGAAGCTTTCTTT. Its protein is CATSIQDRPNTEAFF.